The clone carrying this TCR beta chain has at least ten counts. Its target is not known. Other autoimmune disease, uncontrolled infection, pregnancy and lactation led to exclusion. The sample is drawn from a study of Graves' ophthalmopathy and Graves' hyperthyroidism. Study findings and constraints: Blood repertoires reportedly contained most expanded thyroid clonotypes above 0.001 frequency. Ophthalmopathy and stable hyperthyroidism were discriminated by a 13-signature model, with 85% to 90% sensitivity and nearly 84% specificity.

Germline V lookup: CDR1 SEHNR, CDR2 FQNEAQ (reference sequence). The CDR3 totals 14 residues. V was clipped by 1 base and J by 4 bases, with 10 bases between them. RNA served as the template for amplifying TCR beta CDR3 regions. Second-round multiplex PCR came after first-round RT-PCR with HTBI primers. TCRdb reprocessed the multiplex PCR reads with MiXCR, giving one entry per CDR3 protein. The table lists just over 600,000 distinct CDR3 sequences, around a fifth of them singletons, with roughly 6.9% in the top ten. The sample comprised peripheral blood. This TCR was recovered from a woman under 30 with stable Graves' hyperthyroidism. Some clones in this sample may be carry-over from other donors' samples. The chain combines TRBV7-9 with TRBJ2-5; TRBD1 might be the D (6 bases). CDR3 nucleotides: TGTGCCAGCAGCTTAGGAGTCAGGGGAGAGACCCAGTACTTC. Translated, it gives CASSLGVRGETQYF.